These T cell receptor beta chains were read from a single sample in a study of T cells in Graves' hyperthyroidism and ophthalmopathy. MiXCR was run by TCRdb on the multiplex PCR reads, yielding one entry per CDR3 protein. In the table there are fewer than 350,000 distinct CDR3 sequences, 15% to 20% of which are singletons. Sequenced material: blood. Every receptor here comes from a middle-aged woman with Graves' ophthalmopathy. The conserved cysteine and the conserved F or W are not part of the CDR3 here.

CDR3aa: AWTKQGWGTGELF
v_gene: TRBV30
j_gene: TRBJ2-2

CDR3aa: SVEVGSYEQY
v_gene: TRBV29-1
j_gene: TRBJ2-7

CDR3aa: ASGLNTVGSFYGYT
v_gene: TRBV12-5
j_gene: TRBJ1-2

CDR3aa: ASSFAGEYQETQY
v_gene: TRBV28
j_gene: TRBJ2-5

CDR3aa: ASSYLFTRAKSSYEQY
v_gene: TRBV6-2/TRBV6-3
j_gene: TRBJ2-7

CDR3aa: SASQTGASRQETQY
v_gene: TRBV20-1
j_gene: TRBJ2-5

CDR3aa: ATSRRTLNTEAF
v_gene: TRBV15
j_gene: TRBJ1-1

CDR3aa: ASSKATGANVLT
v_gene: TRBV6-1
j_gene: TRBJ2-6

CDR3aa: ASSRWRDPSLAKNIQY
v_gene: TRBV12-3/TRBV12-4
j_gene: TRBJ2-4

CDR3aa: ASSQGIGYT
v_gene: TRBV19
j_gene: TRBJ1-2

CDR3aa: ASSSQEDSPNTGELF
v_gene: TRBV13
j_gene: TRBJ2-2

CDR3aa: ASGGTVREAS
v_gene: TRBV7-9
j_gene: TRBJ1-1

CDR3aa: ASSLVGWGGNQPQH
v_gene: TRBV7-2
j_gene: TRBJ1-5

CDR3aa: ASRVGTVGGTQY
v_gene: TRBV27
j_gene: TRBJ2-5

CDR3aa: ASSQPPGDTEAF
v_gene: TRBV3-1
j_gene: TRBJ1-1

CDR3aa: ATSSYGNINTGELF
v_gene: TRBV24-1
j_gene: TRBJ2-2

CDR3aa: ASSFLVAGLAKNIQY
v_gene: TRBV5-6
j_gene: TRBJ2-4

CDR3aa: ASSTRPVLGQPQH
v_gene: TRBV6-2/TRBV6-3
j_gene: TRBJ1-5

CDR3aa: SAMKPNTGELF
v_gene: TRBV20-1
j_gene: TRBJ2-2

CDR3aa: ASSYTLAGAGQETQY
v_gene: TRBV11-2
j_gene: TRBJ2-5

CDR3aa: ASSQSRLADYEQY
v_gene: TRBV4-2
j_gene: TRBJ2-7

CDR3aa: ASSRTVIAGWETQY
v_gene: TRBV27
j_gene: TRBJ2-5

CDR3aa: SARDQLGLANTGELF
v_gene: TRBV20-1
j_gene: TRBJ2-2

CDR3aa: ASSESQVGNQPQH
v_gene: TRBV2
j_gene: TRBJ1-5